The 23 T cell receptor beta chains listed next were all sequenced from one sample in a study of technical replicates of blood from a handful of donors. Assay: immunoSEQ multiplex PCR; the TCRdb copy retains only in-frame clones and omits some. The repertoire holds approximately 95,000 clones, with approximately 96% as singletons. The sequenced material came from T cells isolated from PBMCs. The receptors originated from a human donor in good health.

This clone was detected only once. The chain carries TRBV9 and TRBJ2-2; 9 nucleotides line up with TRBD2. CDR1 is SGDLS, CDR2 YYNGEE, per germline. With 3 bases clipped from V and 6 bases from J, the junction kept 9 bases outside the gene matches. The CDR3 totals 16 residues. The CDR3 nucleotides read TGTGCCAGCAGCGAATCTAGCGGGATAGGGGCCGGGGAGCTGTTTTTT. The encoded protein is CASSESSGIGAGELFF. The variable domain in full, with the rest retrieved from reference TRBV9 and TRBJ2-2, is DSGVTQTPKHLITATGQRVTLRCSPRSGDLSVYWYQQSLDQGLQFLIQYYNGEERAKGNILERFSAQQFPDLHSELNLSSLELGDSALYFCASSESSGIGAGELFFGEGSRLTVL.

This clone was seen once. The chain carries TRBV6-5 and TRBJ2-2; 8 nucleotides match TRBD1. Germline V gene lookup returns CDR1 MNHEY and CDR2 SVGAGI. After removal of 5 bases from V and 3 bases from J, the junction contained 2 bases not matched to a gene. This CDR3 comprises 14 residues. This chain's CDR3 is CASSPTGDTGELFF. The CDR3, as DNA: TGTGCCAGCAGTCCGACAGGGGACACCGGGGAGCTGTTTTTT.

This rearrangement joins TRBV19 to TRBJ2-1, with 9 bases that match TRBD2. CDR1 LNHDA and CDR2 SQIVND come from the germline V gene (reference sequence). The ends lost 1 base at V and 6 bases at J; junction bases unmatched: 10. CDR3 length: 17 amino acids. The CDR3 nucleotides are TGTGCCAGTAGTATAGGCCGCGGGACTAGCATTTTCAATGAGCAGTTCTTC. Translation gives CASSIGRGTSIFNEQFF.

The chain employs TRBV28 and TRBJ2-7, with TRBD1 matching 8 bases. The germline V gene has CDR1 MDHEN and CDR2 SYDVKM. J gave up 4 bases and V 3 bases, and 5 bases lay outside the gene matches. The CDR3 covers 14 residues. The DNA for the CDR3 is TGTGCCAGCAGTTTCTGGCAGGGGGCTTACGAGCAGTACTTC. This encodes CASSFWQGAYEQYF.

The gene calls are TRBV13 and TRBJ2-5; 8 bases align to TRBD1. The germline CDR1 and CDR2 sequences are PRHDT and FYEKMQ (reference sequence). This CDR3 has 15 residues. V shed 1 base, J shed 4 bases, and the junction held 5 bases outside the gene matches. CDR3 DNA sequence: TGTGCCAGCAGCTTAGTGCAGGGGGCAGGAGAGACCCAGTACTTC. It is translated as CASSLVQGAGETQYF.

The rearrangement joins TRBV9 to TRBJ1-2, with TRBD1 matching over 8 bases. V trimming: 3 bases; J trimming: 2 bases; junction bases outside the gene matches: 15. Germline V gene data show CDR1 as SGDLS and CDR2 as YYNGEE. CDR3 length: 18 amino acids. CDR3 protein: CASSAQTGVKGLNYGYTF. CDR3 in DNA: TGTGCCAGCAGCGCCCAGACAGGGGTGAAGGGTTTAAACTATGGCTACACCTTC.

The chain couples TRBV7-9 to TRBJ1-2; tentative D call: TRBD1 (6 bases). The CDR3 sequence is 14 residues long. Per germline, CDR1 SEHNR and CDR2 FQNEAQ (reference sequence). Deletions cut 4 bases from V and 5 bases from J, with 14 bases between. The CDR3, as DNA: TGTGCCAGCAGCTCAGGACAGATTTTATATGGCTACACCTTC. As protein: CASSSGQILYGYTF.

The J gene is TRBJ1-3, the V gene TRBV7-8; D ambiguous. The CDR3 has 17 residues. Per the germline V gene, CDR1 is SGHVS and CDR2 is FQNEAQ. V lost 1 base to trimming and J lost 3 bases, with 16 bases between them. DNA for the CDR3: TGTGCCAGCAGCTTAGAGTTCGGGTTAGTCCTTGGAAACACCATATATTTT. It is translated as CASSLEFGLVLGNTIYF.

The rearrangement joins TRBV9 to TRBJ2-4; possibly TRBD1 for D (5 bases). Deletions cut 6 bases from V and 6 bases from J, with 10 bases between. Germline lookup yields CDR1 SGDLS and CDR2 YYNGEE. The CDR3 is made up of 12 amino acids. This chain's CDR3 is CASMGQGNIQYF. The CDR3 DNA follows: TGTGCCAGCATGGGTCAGGGAAACATTCAGTACTTC. Combining the CDR3 with reference TRBV9 and TRBJ2-4 gives the whole variable domain DSGVTQTPKHLITATGQRVTLRCSPRSGDLSVYWYQQSLDQGLQFLIQYYNGEERAKGNILERFSAQQFPDLHSELNLSSLELGDSALYFCASMGQGNIQYFGAGTRLSVL.

The chain has TRBV6-5 and TRBJ2-7; a weak D match, TRBD1 (6 bases). The V end was cut by 3 bases, the J end by 7 bases, with 7 bases between. Germline lookup yields CDR1 MNHEY and CDR2 SVGAGI. The CDR3 is 11 amino acids. CDR3 residues: CASSYTGEQYF. For the CDR3, the DNA is TGTGCCAGCAGTTATACAGGGGAGCAGTACTTC.

This rearrangement joins TRBV19 to TRBJ2-3; 8 positions match TRBD2. Germline CDR1 is LNHDA and CDR2 is SQIVND (reference sequence). This CDR3 is 14 amino acids long. Trimming cost V 3 bases and J 6 bases; bases outside gene matches: 5. The CDR3: CASSISGGPDTQYF. CDR3 DNA sequence: TGTGCCAGTAGTATTTCGGGAGGGCCGGATACGCAGTATTTT.

The V gene is TRBV5-4, the J gene TRBJ1-2, with no clear D. There are 13 residues in the CDR3. V was clipped by 0 bases and J by 4 bases, with 7 bases between them. Germline-derived CDR1 and CDR2 are SGHNT and YYREEE (reference sequence). The CDR3 region has the DNA TGTGCCAGCAGCTTGGACAGTTTCTATGGCTACACCTTC. Its translation: CASSLDSFYGYTF.

CDR3 bases: TGTGCCAGCAGTTACTCACCGGGGAACACTGAAGCTTTCTTT. It yields the protein CASSYSPGNTEAFF. The rearrangement joins TRBV6-5 to TRBJ1-1; unclear D gene. Looked up from germline, CDR1 is MNHEY and CDR2 is SVGAGI. This CDR3 is built from 14 residues. The ends were cut back, 0 bases at V and 1 base at J, with 6 bases in the middle.

This sequence joins TRBV6-4 and TRBJ2-3; no clear D gene. CDR1 and CDR2 from the germline V gene are MRHNA and SNTAGT. The CDR3 contains 13 residues. Between the trimmed V and J ends, which lost 0 bases and 10 bases, there was a span of 11 bases. CDR3 region: CASSDSEREAQYF. For the CDR3, the DNA is TGTGCCAGCAGTGACTCCGAGAGAGAGGCGCAGTATTTT.

This clone was counted once. This chain joins TRBV18 and TRBJ1-5, with TRBD1 identical over 8 bases. Trimming took 2 bases from V and 5 from J; bases not matched to a gene: 5. Looked up from germline, CDR1 is KGHSH and CDR2 is LQKENI. There are 15 residues in the CDR3. As DNA, the CDR3 is TGTGCCAGCTCACCAGGGACAGGAGCGTATCAGCCCCAGCATTTT. Amino acid sequence: CASSPGTGAYQPQHF.

This rearrangement joins TRBV5-1 to TRBJ1-2; 8 nucleotides agree with TRBD1. V gave up 4 bases and J gave up 6 bases; unmatched junction bases: 17. CDR1 and CDR2 from the germline V gene are SGHRS and YFSETQ. The CDR3 contains 17 residues. The CDR3 DNA reads TGCGCCAGCAGCCAGAGGACAGGGCGTGGTACTTCGGATGGCTACACCTTC. Protein sequence: CASSQRTGRGTSDGYTF.

The chain recombines TRBV2 with TRBJ1-2, with a possible D match to TRBD1 (5 bases). The V end lost 6 bases, the J end lost 4 bases, and 12 bases lay between the germline ends. CDR1 is SNHLY, CDR2 FYNNEI, per germline. CDR3 length: 13 residues. The CDR3 DNA sequence: TGTGCCAGCAGCATGACAGCTGGCTATGGCTACACCTTC. This gives the protein CASSMTAGYGYTF.

The chain links TRBV19 to TRBJ2-5, with D possibly being TRBD2 (6 bases). The CDR3 has 15 amino acids. Trimming cost V 6 bases and J 1 base, with 15 bases left between them. Looked up from germline, CDR1 is LNHDA and CDR2 is SQIVND (reference sequence). The CDR3 sequence: CASRAAGTFQETQYF. DNA of the CDR3: TGTGCCAGTAGGGCAGCGGGTACTTTCCAAGAGACCCAGTACTTC.

The chain combines TRBV4-2 with TRBJ1-2; 8 bases fit TRBD1. In germline, CDR1 is LGHNA, CDR2 YNFKEQ. The trim removed 4 bases at V and 7 bases at J, leaving 11 bases unmatched. The CDR3 is made up of 15 amino acids. The CDR3 here is CASSPPAQGAVGYTF. The CDR3 bases are TGTGCCAGCAGCCCTCCAGCCCAGGGGGCGGTTGGCTACACCTTC.

The CDR3 DNA is TGTGCCAGCAGGCCGACAGGGGCTGGGGCCAACGTCCTGACTTTC. Its protein product is CASRPTGAGANVLTF. V is TRBV7-9 and J is TRBJ2-6; 8 positions agree with TRBD1. The CDR3 loop spans 15 amino acids. CDR1 and CDR2 from the germline V gene are SEHNR and FQNEAQ (reference sequence). J lost 2 bases, V lost 6 bases, and 3 bases had no gene match.

This rearrangement joins TRBV5-1 to TRBJ2-5, with TRBD1 matching 9 bases. Trimming cost V 2 bases and J 5 bases; bases outside gene matches: 7. The V gene's germline CDR1 is SGHRS and CDR2 YFSETQ. The CDR3 has 15 residues. The CDR3 protein is CASSFTDRGRETQYF. The CDR3 region has the DNA TGCGCCAGCAGCTTCACGGACAGGGGTAGGGAGACCCAGTACTTC.

This sequence joins TRBV30 and TRBJ2-5; 8 bases fit TRBD1. The CDR3 totals 16 residues. Germline loops: CDR1 GTSNPN, CDR2 SVGIG (reference sequence). Trimming at V came to 0 bases and at J to 5 bases, leaving 11 bases not matched to a gene. Written as DNA, the CDR3 is TGTGCCTGGAGTGTACTTCGGACAGGGAGGTCCGAGACCCAGTACTTC. Its protein is CAWSVLRTGRSETQYF. Full variable domain (missing parts from reference TRBV30 and TRBJ2-5): SQTIHQWPATLVQPVGSPLSLECTVEGTSNPNLYWYRQAAGRGLQLLFYSVGIGQISSEVPQNLSASRPQDRQFILSSKKLLLSDSGFYLCAWSVLRTGRSETQYFGPGTRLLVL.

The chain couples TRBV30 to TRBJ2-1; D is uncertain. Germline-derived CDR1 and CDR2 are GTSNPN and SVGIG (reference sequence). Trimming stripped 2 bases from V and 0 bases from J, with 11 bases between. CDR3 length: 15 residues. The DNA for the CDR3 is TGTGCCTGGAGTTCGGTTTCGGGCTCCTACAATGAGCAGTTCTTC. This codes for CAWSSVSGSYNEQFF.